Listed below are T cell receptor beta chains from one sample, sequenced in a study of cytomegalovirus exposure and HLA in healthy donors. The table came from immunoSEQ multiplex PCR; TCRdb's copy has only in-frame clones and leaves some out. The sample has 120,000 or so clones, 70% to 80% seen once. The sequenced sample was PBMCs. All receptors derive from a woman aged 40 to 50 in good health and CMV-seropositive. CDR3s include the opening cysteine and the closing phenylalanine or tryptophan. The D gene is left open where the match is weak. Some rows mark clone size as missing; the rest say once, few, many or name a class of expanded clone.

J,V,D,size,DNA,CDR3
TRBJ2-7,TRBV13,TRBD2,-,TGTGCCAGCAGCTTAGAAGGCCGGGGGGGAACCGCGGGGCTGGTCGAGCAGTACTTC,CASSLEGRGGTAGLVEQYF
TRBJ2-2,TRBV6-5,TRBD1,-,TGTGCCAGCAGTTACTCCTCGACAGGGACCACCGGGGAGCTGTTTTTT,CASSYSSTGTTGELFF
TRBJ2-1,TRBV2,TRBD2,-,TGTGCCAGCAGTAGAGGACTAGCGGGGATAACCTACAATGAGCAGTTCTTC,CASSRGLAGITYNEQFF
TRBJ2-5,TRBV7-7,TRBD1,few,TGTGCCAGCAGCTTACGGGACAGGGGAGGGGAGACCCAGTACTTC,CASSLRDRGGETQYF
TRBJ2-2,TRBV29-1,TRBD1,-,TGCAGCGTTCGCTCCGTTCCCGGGACAGGGGGGAACACCGGGGAGCTGTTTTTT,CSVRSVPGTGGNTGELFF
TRBJ1-1,TRBV29-1,-,-,TGCAGCGTGCGTCGACAGGCTTCCTCGGACACTGAAGCTTTCTTT,CSVRRQASSDTEAFF
TRBJ2-3,TRBV6-1,TRBD1,-,TGTGCCCGACTAACACAGGGGGCGTTGGGTACGCAGTATTTT,CARLTQGALGTQYF
TRBJ1-3,TRBV5-1,TRBD1,few,TGCGCCAGCAGCCAGACCGGGACAGGGGGAGGAAACACCATATATTTT,CASSQTGTGGGNTIYF
TRBJ1-2,TRBV2,-,-,TGTGCCAGCACTCGGGACACGGCTAACTATGGCTACACCTTC,CASTRDTANYGYTF
TRBJ2-1,TRBV10-3,-,-,TGTGCCATCAGGCACGCCTCAGGCCACAATGAGCAGTTCTTC,CAIRHASGHNEQFF
TRBJ1-3,TRBV7-2,-,-,TGTGCCAGCAGCTTAAACCGGGGGTCTGGAAACACCATATATTTT,CASSLNRGSGNTIYF
TRBJ1-5,TRBV6-1,TRBD1,-,TGTGCCAGCAGGGGGACAGAGCCCCAGCATTTT,CASRGTEPQHF
TRBJ1-1,TRBV7-8,TRBD1,-,TGTGCCAGCAGCTTAGGTGCGCCAGGGGGTCTTCTCCGCGCTGAAGCTTTCTTT,CASSLGAPGGLLRAEAFF
TRBJ2-2,TRBV5-4,TRBD1,-,TGTGCCAGCAGCGTGGGACAGTACACCGGGGAGCTGTTTTTT,CASSVGQYTGELFF
TRBJ1-1,TRBV2,-,-,TGTGCCAGCAGTGAATGGGGCCCTAACACTGAAGCTTTCTTT,CASSEWGPNTEAFF
TRBJ1-6,TRBV4-1,TRBD1,once,TGCGCCAGCAGCCAAGTTAGACAGGGGGGTAGTAATTCACCCCTCCACTTT,CASSQVRQGGSNSPLHF
TRBJ2-7,TRBV7-2,-,-,TGTGCCAGCAGCTTAAGTATCTCGGGCTACGAGCAGTACTTC,CASSLSISGYEQYF
TRBJ2-1,TRBV4-3,-,-,TGCGCCAGCAGCCAAGACCACTTCTCCTACAATGAGCAGTTCTTC,CASSQDHFSYNEQFF
TRBJ1-4,TRBV5-4,TRBD1,few,TGTGCCAGCAGTACCACAGGGGATGGTAATGAAAAACTGTTTTTT,CASSTTGDGNEKLFF
TRBJ1-2,TRBV4-3,TRBD1,-,TGCGCCAGCAGCCGAAAGACGGGACAGGGATACCAAATTTATGGCTACACCTTC,CASSRKTGQGYQIYGYTF
TRBJ2-4,TRBV7-2,-,-,TGTGCCAGCAGCTTTGCCGGGGGTTCAACCAAAAACATTCAGTACTTC,CASSFAGGSTKNIQYF
TRBJ1-1,TRBV4-3,-,-,TGCGCCAGCAGCCAAGATTTGGCGGGGATTATGAACACTGAAGCTTTCTTT,CASSQDLAGIMNTEAFF
TRBJ2-7,TRBV18,-,once,TGTGCCAGCTCACCATTCGGGGTCTACGAGCAGTACTTC,CASSPFGVYEQYF